This T cell receptor (beta chain) was sequenced for a study of T cells in Graves' hyperthyroidism and ophthalmopathy. Amplified TCR beta CDR3 regions came from RNA transcripts. The TCR CDR3 first-round RT-PCR relied on the HTBI primer set. In TCRdb, the multiplex PCR reads were re-called with MiXCR into one record per CDR3 protein. The table has roughly 600,000 distinct CDR3 sequences, approximately 14% seen once; the top ten hold around an eighth. Germline V gene data show CDR1 as ENHRY and CDR2 as SYGVKD. After removal of 4 bases from V and 2 bases from J, the junction contained 1 base not matched to a gene. The CDR3 is made up of 15 amino acids. The table lists this clonotype with a few counts.

The sequence derives from a woman aged 45 to 65 with Graves' ophthalmopathy. Sequencing was performed on blood. The chain recombines TRBV10-3 with TRBJ2-2; 10 bases align to TRBD2. CDR3 amino acids: CAISGLAGNTGELFF. In nucleotides, the CDR3 is TGTGCCATCAGTGGACTAGCGGGTAACACCGGGGAGCTGTTTTTT.